This is a list of T cell receptor beta chains from one sample in a study of breast tumors, draining lymph nodes, adjacent tissues. TCRdb ran MiXCR on the multiplex PCR reads and lists one entry per CDR3 protein. The sample contains about 300,000 distinct CDR3 sequences, around 31% of which appear only once. The sequencing input was axillary lymph node tissue. The receptors were sampled from a female donor with breast cancer. Some clones in this sample may be carry-over from other donors' samples. CDR3s include the opening cysteine and the closing phenylalanine or tryptophan. Fields, in order: clone size, V gene, D gene, J gene, CDR3 DNA, CDR3 protein. A D gene is named only where the DNA matches it firmly. Expanded clones are given a class, and other clones once, few, many or no size at all.

many,TRBV6-5,TRBD1,TRBJ1-2,TGTGCCAGCAGGACAGGGGGCCATGGCTACACCTTC,CASRTGGHGYTF
many,TRBV2,TRBD2,TRBJ2-5,TGTGCCAGGGGTCAAAGCGGGAGATCAGAGACCCAGTACTTC,CARGQSGRSETQYF
many,TRBV6-5,.,TRBJ2-7,TGTGCCAGCAGCTTAGACAGGATAAGGGCCTACGAGCAGTACTTC,CASSLDRIRAYEQYF
many,TRBV29-1,.,TRBJ1-2,TGCAGCGTTGAGGGGGGTGGGGGTTTTGAACGATATGGCTACACCTTC,CSVEGGGGFERYGYTF
many,TRBV13,TRBD2,TRBJ2-5,TGTGCCAGCAGCTTCACTAGCGGCCAAGAGACCCAGTACTTC,CASSFTSGQETQYF
many,TRBV7-9,.,TRBJ2-7,TGTGCCAGCAGCCGCACAGAGCAACTCTACGAGCAGTACTTC,CASSRTEQLYEQYF
.,TRBV25-1,.,TRBJ2-1,TGTGCCAGCTCACCACCGGAGCAGAACAATGAGCAGTTCTTC,CASSPPEQNNEQFF
many,TRBV7-9,.,TRBJ1-3,TGTGCCAGCAGCTTAGTCCAGGGCAGCTCTGGAAACACCATATATTTT,CASSLVQGSSGNTIYF
many,TRBV19,.,TRBJ2-3,TGTGCCAGTAGTATGGGGCGGCTCACAGATACGCAGTATTTT,CASSMGRLTDTQYF
.,TRBV25-1,TRBD1,TRBJ1-3,TGTGCCAGCAGTCTGGGACAGGGGGGGCATACTGGAAACACCATATATTTT,CASSLGQGGHTGNTIYF
many,TRBV19,.,TRBJ1-5,TGTGCCAGTAGTTTTGGGGATAATCAGCCCCAGCATTTT,CASSFGDNQPQHF
.,TRBV27,.,TRBJ2-2,TGTGCCAGCAGTTTAGTCTGGGGGGGCCGGGAGCTGCTTTTT,CASSLVWGGRELLF
many,TRBV20-1,.,TRBJ2-7,TGCAGTGCTGAACTGACCCCCTACGAGCAGTACTTC,CSAELTPYEQYF
many,TRBV3-1,.,TRBJ2-7,TGTGCCAGCAGCCAAGGGGACGACGGCGAGCAGTACTTC,CASSQGDDGEQYF
many,TRBV5-1,.,TRBJ2-7,TGCGCCAGCAGTAGGGAGGCAGCCGACTACGAGCAGTACTTC,CASSREAADYEQYF
.,TRBV20-1,.,TRBJ1-1,TGCAGTGCTAGAGATGGGAGGAACACTGAAGCTTTCTTT,CSARDGRNTEAFF
many,TRBV9,.,TRBJ1-3,TGTGCCAGCAGCGTAGCGTATCGGGGGGCCCAAAGCACCATATATTTT,CASSVAYRGAQSTIYF
many,TRBV7-6,.,TRBJ1-6,TGTGCCAGCAGCTTACGGGGGGATAATTCACCCCTCCACTTT,CASSLRGDNSPLHF
many,TRBV7-8,.,TRBJ2-7,TGTGCCAGCAGCTTACCCCCAGGATCGGGCGAGCAGTACTTC,CASSLPPGSGEQYF
.,TRBV12-5,.,TRBJ2-1,TGTGCTAGTGGTTTGGTACCTGCACACAATGAGCAGTTCTTC,CASGLVPAHNEQFF
many,TRBV7-9,TRBD1,TRBJ1-2,TGTGCCAGCAGCGTGGGACAGTCCACGGCAAATGGCTACACCTTC,CASSVGQSTANGYTF
.,TRBV4-1,TRBD2,TRBJ2-1,TGCGCCAGCAGCCCTGAGGCTAGCGGGATCTCCCGGATTTCTTACAATGAGCAGTTCTTC,CASSPEASGISRISYNEQFF
many,TRBV11-3,TRBD1,TRBJ2-5,TGTGCCAGCAGCGTCAGGGGGCGTGAGACCCAGTACTTC,CASSVRGRETQYF
many,TRBV10-3,.,TRBJ1-3,TGTGCCATCAGGGAGGGGGAAAACACCATATATTTT,CAIREGENTIYF
many,TRBV11-2,TRBD1,TRBJ1-2,TGTGCCAGCAGCCCTGGTACAGGGGGCTATGGCTACACCTTC,CASSPGTGGYGYTF
.,TRBV5-1,.,TRBJ1-5,TGCGCCAGCAGCTTTAGAGGGGGACCGACCAATCAGCCCCAGCATTTT,CASSFRGGPTNQPQHF
.,TRBV10-2,TRBD2,TRBJ2-7,TGCGCCAGCAGTGAGGGTGGCGGGAGCGAGCAGTACTTC,CASSEGGGSEQYF
many,TRBV30,TRBD2,TRBJ2-1,TGTGCCTGCCAAGCGGGAGGGTCCTACAATGAGCAGTTCTTC,CACQAGGSYNEQFF
.,TRBV7-9,TRBD2,TRBJ2-1,TGTGCCAGCAGCCAAGATCCCTCTAGCGGGAGGCACAATGAGCAGTTCTTC,CASSQDPSSGRHNEQFF
.,TRBV7-2,TRBD1,TRBJ1-6,TGTGCCAGCAGCTCGACAGGGGTTAAATCACCCCTCCACTTT,CASSSTGVKSPLHF
many,TRBV11-3,.,TRBJ2-7,TGTGCCAGCAGCTTAGTAGGGGCGGTCTCCTACGAGCAGTACTTC,CASSLVGAVSYEQYF
few,TRBV20-1,.,TRBJ2-1,TGCAGTGCCGAGAACTACAATGAGCAGTCCTTC,CSAENYNEQSF
many,TRBV4-2,.,TRBJ1-2,TGTGCCAGCAGCCAAGCCTGGGACGGTTATGTTCGCTACACCTTC,CASSQAWDGYVRYTF
many,TRBV5-8,.,TRBJ1-2,TGTGCCAGCAGCTTGGTGGGCAGAACAATAAACTATGGCTACACCTTC,CASSLVGRTINYGYTF
few,TRBV27,.,TRBJ2-1,TGTGCCAGCAGTTTATTTGGGACCCTCCTCAATGAGCAGTTCTTC,CASSLFGTLLNEQFF
many,TRBV9,.,TRBJ1-6,TGTGCCAGCAGCGTTGGGGGGGCGGGCGATAATTCACCCCTCCACTTT,CASSVGGAGDNSPLHF
.,TRBV29-1,.,TRBJ1-2,TGCAGCGTTGGAGGGGCAGGGAATGGGTATGGCTACACCTTC,CSVGGAGNGYGYTF
many,TRBV27,TRBD2,TRBJ2-5,TGTGCCAGCAGTCCAAACTCCCTTGGACTAGCCCAGTACTTC,CASSPNSLGLAQYF
many,TRBV6-5,.,TRBJ2-7,TGTGCCAGCAGTTTGAAGGGATACGAGCAGTACTTC,CASSLKGYEQYF
many,TRBV7-9,TRBD1,TRBJ2-1,TGTGCCAGCAGCTTTCCGCTCGGGACAGTTAATGAGCAGTTCTTC,CASSFPLGTVNEQFF
many,TRBV27,TRBD1,TRBJ1-5,TGTGCCAGCAGTTCCGGACAGGTCTATCAGCCCCAGCATTTT,CASSSGQVYQPQHF
.,TRBV30,.,TRBJ2-4,TGTGCCTGGAGCCTGGGGTCCAAAAACATTCAGTACTTC,CAWSLGSKNIQYF
.,TRBV2,.,TRBJ2-2,TGTGCCAGCCTAATTACAGGGTCGGTTGGCGGGGAGCTGTTTTTT,CASLITGSVGGELFF
.,TRBV12-3/TRBV12-4,.,TRBJ2-3,TGTGCCAGCAGTTTCCCCTCCCGGTATAGCACAGATACGCAGTATTTT,CASSFPSRYSTDTQYF
many,TRBV10-3,.,TRBJ2-2,TGTGCCATCTCAGCAACCCAGAACACCGGGGAGCTGTTTTTT,CAISATQNTGELFF
few,TRBV12-3/TRBV12-4,TRBD1,TRBJ2-3,TGTGCCAGCAGTTCCGGGACAGGGGTGTTTAGGACAGATACGCAGTATTTT,CASSSGTGVFRTDTQYF
many,TRBV19,TRBD1,TRBJ1-2,TGTGCCAGTAGTATAGAGGAGGACAGGGAACACTATGGCTACACCTTC,CASSIEEDREHYGYTF
many,TRBV10-2,TRBD2,TRBJ2-7,TGCGCCAGCAGTGATCCGGGAGGGCCCCACGAGCAGTACTTC,CASSDPGGPHEQYF
many,TRBV15,.,TRBJ2-5,TGTGCCACCAGCAGAGGTCCAGGGCGAGAGACCCAGTACTTC,CATSRGPGRETQYF
many,TRBV10-2,.,TRBJ1-2,TGCGCCAGCAGTGACTTCGCAGGGGAGAACTATGGCTACACCTTC,CASSDFAGENYGYTF
.,TRBV2,.,TRBJ1-3,TGTGCCAGCAGTGAGACACAGGGTTTAACCGTTTCTGGAAACACCATATATTTT,CASSETQGLTVSGNTIYF
many,TRBV12-3/TRBV12-4,.,TRBJ2-1,TGTGCCAGCAGTTTTTCGCCCAAGGAGCAGTTCTTC,CASSFSPKEQFF
.,TRBV29-1,TRBD2,TRBJ2-3,TGCAGCGGGGGGGGGACCAGCACAGATACGCAGTATTTT,CSGGGTSTDTQYF
.,TRBV10-3,.,TRBJ2-3,TGTGCCATCAGTGAGTCGGGTTGGAGCGGTTTCACAGATACGCAGTATTTT,CAISESGWSGFTDTQYF
many,TRBV5-1,TRBD1,TRBJ2-2,TGCGCCAGCAGCTCCCGGGGACAGGGGGCGTTCAAGCTTTCGAACACCGGGGAGCTGTTTTTT,CASSSRGQGAFKLSNTGELFF